Listed below are T cell receptor beta chains from one sample, sequenced in a study of T-cell reconstitution after alpha-beta-depleted transplantation in children. Each CDR3 protein gets one entry after TCRdb re-called the PCR reads with MiXCR. The sample has hundreds of thousands of distinct CDR3 sequences; roughly a tenth are singletons. Source: PBMCs, taken before TCRalphabeta/CD19-depleted stem cell transplant. Every receptor here comes from a child under two years old with acute myeloid leukemia, due to receive a stem cell transplant. The CDR3 runs from the conserved cysteine through the conserved F or W. A D gene is named only where the DNA matches it firmly. Clone size is shown for a subset of rows, as once, few, many or a class of expanded clone.

J	D	V	size	DNA	CDR3
TRBJ1-2	-	TRBV5-1	many	TGCGCCAGCAGCCCCCCCGGACAGACATATGGCTACACCTTC	CASSPPGQTYGYTF
TRBJ2-2	TRBD2	TRBV7-2	many	TGTGCCAGCAGTCTAGCGGGAGACACCGGGGAGCTGTTTTTT	CASSLAGDTGELFF
TRBJ2-1	-	TRBV5-1	-	TGCGCCAGCAGCATGGACGGATACAATGAGCAGTTCTTC	CASSMDGYNEQFF
TRBJ2-1	TRBD2	TRBV20-1	many	TGCAGTGCCCCGGGACTAGCTTTGGATGAGCAGTTCTTC	CSAPGLALDEQFF
TRBJ1-2	-	TRBV28	many	TGTGCCAGCAGTTCCGGGTCAGACTCGGATGGCTACACCTTC	CASSSGSDSDGYTF
TRBJ2-5	-	TRBV12-3/TRBV12-4	many	TGTGCCAGCAGAGAAGGGGAGACCCAGTACTTC	CASREGETQYF
TRBJ2-7	TRBD1	TRBV12-3/TRBV12-4	many	TGTGCCAGCAGAAAGACAGGGACACTCTACGAGCAGTACTTC	CASRKTGTLYEQYF
TRBJ2-1	TRBD2	TRBV20-1	many	TGCAGTGCCACGAAGGGCGGGAGGGCCGATGAGCAGTTCTTC	CSATKGGRADEQFF
TRBJ2-1	TRBD2	TRBV20-1	-	TGCAGTGCTAGAGGCGGCGGGAGGGGCCGTTCCTACAATGAGCAGTTCTTC	CSARGGGRGRSYNEQFF
TRBJ1-1	TRBD1	TRBV27	-	TGCACCAGCAGTTTACTGAGGGACAGGGTTATGAACACTGAAGCTTTCTTT	CTSSLLRDRVMNTEAFF
TRBJ2-1	TRBD2	TRBV7-8	few	TGTGCCAGCAGCCTAGGACTAGCGGGGACGCCGAGCTCCTACAATGAGCAGTTCTTC	CASSLGLAGTPSSYNEQFF
TRBJ2-1	TRBD2	TRBV28	many	TGTGCCAGCAGCTATAGCGGGAGCACCCTCTTC	CASSYSGSTLF
TRBJ2-7	-	TRBV5-1	many	TGCGCCAGCAGCTTGGGCCGGAGTCTTTACGAGCAGTACTTC	CASSLGRSLYEQYF
TRBJ2-7	TRBD2	TRBV5-1	many	TGCGCCAGCGGGGACTACAGCTCCTACGAGCAGTACTTC	CASGDYSSYEQYF
TRBJ2-1	TRBD1	TRBV20-1	many	TGCAGTGCTAGAGATGGGACAGGGAATGAGCAGTTCTTC	CSARDGTGNEQFF
TRBJ2-1	-	TRBV11-2	many	TGTGCCAGCAGCTTAGATTGGCTTGACCACAGTGAGCAGTTCTTC	CASSLDWLDHSEQFF
TRBJ1-2	TRBD1	TRBV7-2	once	TGTGCCAGCACCAAAAGGGGGCAGGGCTATGGCTACACCTTC	CASTKRGQGYGYTF
TRBJ2-7	-	TRBV19	many	TGTGCCAGTAGTATCAGGATTCGCTACGAGCAGTACTTC	CASSIRIRYEQYF
TRBJ1-2	-	TRBV7-9	-	TGTGCCAGCAGCCATCCATTGGGGATGGGCTACACCTTC	CASSHPLGMGYTF
TRBJ1-1	-	TRBV20-1	-	TGCAGTGCTTGGGGAAGGGGCTTGAACACTGAAGCTTTCTTT	CSAWGRGLNTEAFF
TRBJ2-2	-	TRBV18	many	TGTGCCAGCTCACCAGACAGAGCGTCGAACACCGGGGAGCTGTTTTTT	CASSPDRASNTGELFF
TRBJ1-4	-	TRBV4-1	many	TGCGCCAGCAGCCACGGGGCTGCAACTAATGAAAAACTGTTTTTT	CASSHGAATNEKLFF